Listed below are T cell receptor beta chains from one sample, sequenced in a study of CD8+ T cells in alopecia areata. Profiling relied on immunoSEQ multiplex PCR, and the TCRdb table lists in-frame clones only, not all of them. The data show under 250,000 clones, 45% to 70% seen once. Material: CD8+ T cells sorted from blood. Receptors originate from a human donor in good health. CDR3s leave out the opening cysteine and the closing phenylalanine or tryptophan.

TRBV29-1,SVLLPGDYGYT
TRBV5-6,ASSGGRAVSEGYT
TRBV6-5,ASSQGQGVYGYT
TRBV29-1,SAVASRTYQETQY
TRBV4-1,ASSQDLNEKLF
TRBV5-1,ASSLESGGHGETQY
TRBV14,ASSHTSGSSYNEQF
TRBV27,ASSFSDYNEQF
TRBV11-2,ASSLEGDEAVYEQY
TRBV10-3,AISEQEGGYGYT
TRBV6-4,ASSDSPSGSYNEQF
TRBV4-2,ASSLLGEKLF
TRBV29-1,SVEERGGRSEQF
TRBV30,AWNPLNTEAF
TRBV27,ASSGEFGGPSTGELF
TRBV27,ASSTPGLANEQF
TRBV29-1,SVEGRRGGEKLF
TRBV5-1,ASSFDRVDEKLF
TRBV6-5,ASSYGGTGELF
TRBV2,ASSDDTGVAEQY
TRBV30,AWDAGGLGPGELF
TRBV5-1,ASSPGNNNEQF
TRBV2,ASSESGLAETQY
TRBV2,ASSQGYTGELF
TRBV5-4,ASIRLPNTEAF
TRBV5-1,ASSFRGVVLDTEAF
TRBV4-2,ASSQAPNTGTQY
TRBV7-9,ASSLGDRSSYEQY
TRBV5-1,ASSSGSYEQF
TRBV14,ASSQETGIGEAF
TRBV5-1,ASSQGITDTQY
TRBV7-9,ASSYETDQETQY
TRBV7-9,ASSLRDRELPSTDTQY
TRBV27,ASSPGGSFYEQY
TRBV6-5,ASSYGESNYGYT
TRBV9,ASSGSGTAPYGYT
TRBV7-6,ASSFSGGAGTDTQY
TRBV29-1,SAEGGPLNYEQF
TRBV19,ASSSLQEDEQY
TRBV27,ASSYAGYLGQYGYT
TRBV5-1,ASSLEPGGSTEAF
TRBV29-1,SVRFDRNYGYT
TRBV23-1,ASSQRGDIAKNIQY
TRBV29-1,SVVLGASTYEQY
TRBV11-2,ASSLGVGLVSETQY
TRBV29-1,SVSGTGAYNEQF
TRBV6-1,ASSEAPGSGANVLT
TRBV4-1,ASSQGTASTDTQY
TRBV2,ASSATFLLNTEAF
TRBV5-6,ASSRRGAYEQY